This T cell receptor (beta chain) was sequenced for a study of blood T cell repertoires in COVID-19. Overall study: The United States, Italy and Spain provided the acute and convalescent COVID-19 samples.

This table comes from immunoSEQ multiplex PCR, and its TCRdb copy is limited to in-frame clones, with some not included. The sample has under 200,000 clones; roughly four fifths are singletons. Sequencing was carried out using peripheral blood. This sequence was found in an elderly woman with acute or convalescent COVID-19.

This chain's CDR3 is CASSLGGFGNEQYF. For the CDR3, the DNA is TGTGCCAGCAGCCTCGGGGGGTTCGGCAACGAGCAGTACTTC. This chain links TRBV7-8 with TRBJ2-7; 7 bases align to TRBD2. The CDR3 totals 14 residues. Trimming cost V 5 bases and J 5 bases; bases outside gene matches: 9. Germline V gene sequence: CDR1 SGHVS, CDR2 FQNEAQ.